The clone carrying this T cell receptor (beta chain) has just one count. Its antigen is not identified. TCRdb reanalysed the 5' RACE reads using MiXCR and keeps one entry per CDR3 protein. The table records 1.5 million to 2 million distinct CDR3 sequences, less than 40% of them present only once. The data belong to a study of identical twins. Study results and limitations: Out-of-frame alpha sequences common to twins were enriched for low generation probability. The study found weaker excess twin sharing in beta out-of-frame sequences. Instead of following the same donors, the conclusions were based on cross-sectional statistical analysis.

Germline values: CDR1 GTSNPN, CDR2 SVGIG (reference sequence). Trimming removed 1 base from V and 2 bases from J, with 13 bases in between. The CDR3 consists of 15 residues. This TCR was sampled from a newborn girl in good health. V and J are TRBV30 and TRBJ2-3; D possibly corresponds to TRBD2 (6 bases). The specimen was cord blood. The CDR3 protein is CAWSGGGAVTDTQYF. CDR3 coding DNA: TGTGCCTGGAGTGGGGGCGGGGCCGTCACAGATACGCAGTATTTT.